These 32 T cell receptor beta chains were sequenced from one sample in a study of blood T cell repertoires in COVID-19 (TCRdb year 2020). Libraries were constructed by the immunoSEQ multiplex PCR assay. TCRdb took this table from immuneACCESS and kept in-frame rearrangements with V and J called. Such tables lack part of the clones; where checked against another copy, unresolved V genes explain under half of the gap, and the rest is unexplained. This sample lists 200,000 to 250,000 clones; roughly 90% were detected once. The top ten clonotypes cover around 2.2% of the sample. Source material: peripheral blood. These receptors all come from a man aged 25-40 years who had recovered from COVID-19.

The DNA for the CDR3 is TGCGCCAGTAACTTGAGGGTGCAGGACCCTCGCTACACCTTC. Translated, it gives CASNLRVQDPRYTF. The genes are TRBV10-2 and TRBJ1-2, with no clear D. CDR3 length: 14 residues. CDR1 is WSHSY, CDR2 SAAADI, per germline. The germline V and J ends were trimmed by 9 bases and 9 bases, with 23 bases remaining between them.

The rearrangement uses TRBV14 and TRBJ1-1; tentative D call: TRBD1 (6 bases). CDR3 size: 16 residues. V lost 7 bases and J 2 bases, leaving 20 bases between the germline ends. CDR1 SGHDN and CDR2 FVKESK come from the germline V gene. The CDR3 coding sequence is TGTGCCAGCAATAATCCAGGCACAGGGTTTAACACTGAAGCTTTCTTT. Its protein is CASNNPGTGFNTEAFF.

The V gene is TRBV7-2, the J gene TRBJ1-2, with 12 bases matching TRBD1. CDR1 and CDR2 from the germline V gene are SGHTA and FQGNSA. The CDR3 runs to 16 residues. J gave up 8 bases and V 2 bases, and 9 bases lay outside the gene matches. CDR3 protein: CASSLIGPGQGAGYTF. For the CDR3, the DNA is TGTGCCAGCAGCTTAATTGGCCCGGGACAGGGGGCGGGCTACACCTTC. The variable domain in full, completed from reference TRBV7-2 and TRBJ1-2, reads GAGVSQSPSNKVTEKGKDVELRCDPISGHTALYWYRQSLGQGLEFLIYFQGNSAPDKSGLPSDRFSAERTGGSVSTLTIQRTQQEDSAVYLCASSLIGPGQGAGYTFGSGTRLTVV.

The V gene is TRBV5-8, the J gene TRBJ2-3; D is perhaps TRBD1 (5 bases). V was pared by 2 bases and J by 0 bases, with 7 bases between. Germline V CDR1 and CDR2: SGHTS, YDEGEE. The CDR3 covers 14 residues. The CDR3 DNA reads TGTGCCAGCAGCTTAAGACAGAGCACAGATACGCAGTATTTT. Translation: CASSLRQSTDTQYF. Looking up the rest from reference TRBV5-8 and TRBJ2-3 gives the full variable domain: EAGVTQSPTHLIKTRGQQATLRCSPISGHTSVYWYQQALGLGLQFLLWYDEGEERNRGNFPPRFSGRQFPNYSSELNVNALELEDSALYLCASSLRQSTDTQYFGPGTRLTVL.

The chain has TRBV18 and TRBJ1-2; 7 bases line up with TRBD1. J gave up 8 bases and V 7 bases, and 7 bases lay outside the gene matches. The CDR3 has 12 amino acids. The germline V gene encodes CDR1 KGHSH and CDR2 LQKENI. Written as DNA, the CDR3 is TGTGCCAGCTACGGGACAGTCGACGGCTACACCTTC. It specifies CASYGTVDGYTF.

The V call is TRBV27, the J call TRBJ2-1; 16 nucleotides align to TRBD2. Germline CDR1 reads MNHEY; CDR2 reads SMNVEV (reference sequence). J gave up 3 bases and V 5 bases, and 13 bases lay outside the gene matches. The CDR3 has 20 amino acids. The CDR3: CASSPPLSGTSGGGYNEQFF. The CDR3, as DNA: TGTGCCAGCAGTCCCCCTCTTTCCGGGACTAGCGGGGGGGGCTACAATGAGCAGTTCTTC.

The rearrangement links TRBV5-1 to TRBJ2-2; 7 positions match TRBD1. Germline V gives CDR1 SGHRS, CDR2 YFSETQ. The trim removed 3 bases at V and 5 bases at J, leaving 4 bases unmatched. This CDR3 contains 14 residues. CDR3 nucleotides: TGCGCCAGCAGCTCTTCAGGGGGAACCGGGGAGCTGTTTTTT. Translation: CASSSSGGTGELFF.

The chain links TRBV5-1 to TRBJ1-4, with TRBD1 matching 7 bases. The CDR3 loop spans 16 amino acids. Germline V gives CDR1 SGHRS, CDR2 YFSETQ. Germline trimming cut 0 bases from V and 8 bases from J; bases unmatched to any gene: 10. The CDR3: CASSLGLGTVTEKLFF. In DNA form, the CDR3 reads TGCGCCAGCAGCTTGGGATTGGGGACAGTCACCGAAAAACTGTTTTTT.

The chain combines TRBV5-6 with TRBJ2-5; possibly TRBD1 for D (6 bases). The germline V gene has CDR1 SGHDT and CDR2 YYEEEE. Trimming took 3 bases from V and 1 from J, leaving 10 bases between them. CDR3 length: 14 amino acids. CDR3: CASSSGHPQETQYF. In DNA form, the CDR3 reads TGTGCCAGCAGCTCGGGACACCCCCAAGAGACCCAGTACTTC. The whole variable domain, remainder taken from reference TRBV5-6 and TRBJ2-5, is DAGVTQSPTHLIKTRGQQVTLRCSPKSGHDTVSWYQQALGQGPQFIFQYYEEEERQRGNFPDRFSGHQFPNYSSELNVNALLLGDSALYLCASSSGHPQETQYFGPGTRLLVL.

The gene calls are TRBV6-4 and TRBJ1-2; 9 positions agree with TRBD1. The CDR3 runs 15 residues. Looked up from germline, CDR1 is MRHNA and CDR2 is SNTAGT. The ends lost 4 bases at V and 8 bases at J; junction bases unmatched: 11. CDR3 DNA: TGTGCCAGCAGTGTGGCCCCCGGACAGGGGCGCGGCTACACCTTC. Its translation is CASSVAPGQGRGYTF.

V gene TRBV6-5 combines with J gene TRBJ1-2, with no clear D. Between the trimmed V and J ends, which lost 5 bases and 3 bases, there was a span of 13 bases. CDR1 and CDR2 (germline): MNHEY, SVGAGI. The length of the CDR3 is 14 residues. CDR3 region: CASSPGGPDYGYTF. For the CDR3, the DNA is TGTGCCAGCAGTCCTGGTGGGCCTGACTATGGCTACACCTTC.

V usage is TRBV4-2 and J usage is TRBJ2-7; 7 bases align to TRBD2. CDR1 is LGHNA and CDR2 is YNFKEQ in the germline V gene. The CDR3 is 15 amino acids. Trimming took 0 bases from V and 1 from J; bases not matched to a gene: 3. As DNA, the CDR3 is TGTGCCAGCAGCCAAGATTTGGGGGGGTCCTACGAGCAGTACTTC. Protein: CASSQDLGGSYEQYF.

The rearrangement links TRBV6-6 to TRBJ2-2; TRBD1 agrees at 9 bases. From germline, CDR1 is MNHNY and CDR2 SVGAGI (reference sequence). The CDR3 has 15 amino acids. Trimming removed 5 bases from V and 7 bases from J; junction bases left unmatched: 8. The CDR3 DNA follows: TGTGCCAGCAGTCCCGGGACAGGGATAAACGGGGAGCTGTTTTTT. Translated, it gives CASSPGTGINGELFF.

V usage is TRBV6-2 or TRBV6-3 and J usage is TRBJ1-1, with 8 bases lining up with TRBD1. Trimming cost V 7 bases and J 10 bases; bases outside gene matches: 14. The CDR3 spans 14 residues. From germline, CDR1 is MNHEY and CDR2 SVGEGT. Here the CDR3 DNA reads TGTGCCAGCACCCCCTTCAGGGGGCCGGGGGGAGCTTTCTTT. Translating it yields CASTPFRGPGGAFF.

The genes are TRBV12-3 or TRBV12-4 and TRBJ1-4; 12 nucleotides match TRBD1. Trimming took 8 bases from V and 11 from J; bases not matched to a gene: 3. The CDR3 has 12 amino acids. The CDR3 here is CASRDRGPKLFF. The CDR3, as DNA: TGTGCCAGCCGGGACAGGGGGCCTAAACTGTTTTTT.

The CDR3 spells CASSLRAGGTEAFF. Written as DNA, the CDR3 is TGTGCCAGCAGCCTACGGGCAGGGGGCACTGAAGCTTTCTTT. The gene calls are TRBV7-9 and TRBJ1-1; TRBD1 aligns across 7 bases. The trim removed 5 bases at V and 4 bases at J, leaving 7 bases unmatched. Per germline, CDR1 SEHNR and CDR2 FQNEAQ (reference sequence). The length of the CDR3 is 14 residues.

The V gene is TRBV25-1, the J gene TRBJ1-1; a weak D match, TRBD1 (6 bases). The V gene's germline CDR1 is MGHDK and CDR2 SYGVNS. The CDR3 consists of 14 residues. Trimming left V 4 bases short and J 6 bases short, with 15 bases between. The chain's CDR3 is CASSAQGRGAEAFF. Written as DNA, the CDR3 is TGTGCCAGCAGTGCTCAGGGGCGGGGGGCTGAAGCTTTCTTT.

The chain couples TRBV25-1 to TRBJ1-1, with 9 nucleotides matching TRBD1. The CDR3 spans 15 residues. V lost 7 bases, J lost 3 bases, and 9 bases stayed unmatched. Germline CDR1 is MGHDK and CDR2 is SYGVNS. The CDR3 DNA follows: TGTGCCAGCAACCAAAACAGGGGGCGCGACACTGAAGCTTTCTTT. It encodes CASNQNRGRDTEAFF.

The genes are TRBV6-5 and TRBJ1-4, with D maybe TRBD1 (6 bases). The V gene's germline CDR1 is MNHEY and CDR2 SVGAGI. The length of the CDR3 is 13 residues. V shed 6 bases and J shed 5 bases, with 10 bases lying between them. CDR3 in DNA: TGTGCCAGCAGGGGGGGGCGGAATGAAAAACTGTTTTTT. Translating it yields CASRGGRNEKLFF.

This chain uses TRBV6-5 with TRBJ2-7; D might be TRBD2 (5 bases). CDR3 length: 12 residues. CDR1 and CDR2 from the germline V gene are MNHEY and SVGAGI. Between the trimmed V and J ends, which lost 7 bases and 3 bases, there was a span of 10 bases. In DNA, the CDR3 is TGTGCCAGCACGGGGAACGGCTACGAGCAGTACTTC. Its translation is CASTGNGYEQYF.

The chain has TRBV30 and TRBJ1-3; D call uncertain. V was trimmed by 6 bases and J by 0 bases, leaving 12 bases between them. CDR1 is GTSNPN, CDR2 SVGIG, per germline (reference sequence). CDR3 length equals 14 residues. The CDR3 nucleotides are TGTGCCTGCATAGAGGGAAACTCTGGAAACACCATATATTTT. This codes for CACIEGNSGNTIYF.

This clone was seen only a few times. The CDR3 loop is CASSRVGQSNYGYTF. CDR3 bases: TGTGCCAGCAGCCGAGTAGGACAGTCTAACTATGGCTACACCTTC. The V and J genes are TRBV11-2 and TRBJ1-2; a weak D match, TRBD1 (6 bases). With 5 bases removed from V and 0 bases from J, the gap between germline ends came to 13 bases. The CDR3 runs to 15 residues. The germline V gene has CDR1 SGHAT and CDR2 FQNNGV.

In DNA form, the CDR3 reads TGTGCCAGCAGGCTAGCTCTAAGTACAACGGATACGCAGTATTTT. Protein product: CASRLALSTTDTQYF. The genes are TRBV7-9 and TRBJ2-3, with D tentatively TRBD2 (5 bases). The germline V gene has CDR1 SEHNR and CDR2 FQNEAQ (reference sequence). The CDR3 extends over 15 amino acids. Trimming pared 6 bases from V and 6 bases from J, leaving 19 bases between.

This clone was recorded once. This chain's CDR3 is CASSRTAGRSTEAFF. Here the CDR3 DNA reads TGTGCCAGCAGCCGTACGGCAGGGCGTAGCACTGAAGCTTTCTTT. The chain has TRBV11-2 and TRBJ1-1; tentatively, D is TRBD1 (5 bases). Per germline, CDR1 SGHAT and CDR2 FQNNGV. This CDR3 has 15 residues. Deletions cut 5 bases from V and 4 bases from J, with 17 bases between.

The J gene is TRBJ1-4, the V gene TRBV5-1; D perhaps matches TRBD1 (6 bases). The CDR3 sequence is 15 residues long. CDR1 SGHRS and CDR2 YFSETQ come from the germline V gene. The V end was cut by 4 bases, the J end by 0 bases, with 10 bases between. The DNA of the CDR3 is TGCGCCAGCAGCCCGACAGGAGCAACTAATGAAAAACTGTTTTTT. This encodes CASSPTGATNEKLFF.

The V and J genes are TRBV9 and TRBJ2-3, with TRBD2 identical over 11 bases. This CDR3 contains 16 residues. Germline loops: CDR1 SGDLS, CDR2 YYNGEE. Losses at the gene ends were 4 bases for V and 0 bases for J; bases not matched to a gene: 4. The CDR3 here is CASSLRLAGSTDTQYF. For the CDR3, the DNA is TGTGCCAGCAGCCTCCGACTAGCGGGGAGCACAGATACGCAGTATTTT.

V usage is TRBV30 and J usage is TRBJ1-1, with a tentative D call TRBD1 (5 bases). V gave up 0 bases and J gave up 11 bases, with 16 bases separating them. Germline V gene data show CDR1 as GTSNPN and CDR2 as SVGIG (reference sequence). CDR3 length: 13 amino acids. Here the CDR3 reads CAWSVLSGGDAFF. The CDR3 DNA reads TGTGCCTGGAGTGTTTTGTCCGGGGGAGATGCTTTCTTT.

This sequence joins TRBV18 and TRBJ2-3; 9 bases are shared with TRBD2. This CDR3 is 15 amino acids long. CDR1 is KGHSH, CDR2 LQKENI, per germline. V shed 3 bases and J 4 bases; nucleotides not matched to a gene: 5. CDR3 sequence (DNA): TGTGCCAGCTCACCCAGCGGGGGGTCAGCAGATACGCAGTATTTT. It specifies CASSPSGGSADTQYF. The full variable domain, completed using reference TRBV18 and TRBJ2-3, is NAGVMQNPRHLVRRRGQEARLRCSPMKGHSHVYWYRQLPEEGLKFMVYLQKENIIDESGMPKERFSAEFPKEGPSILRIQQVVRGDSAAYFCASSPSGGSADTQYFGPGTRLTVL.

The chain carries TRBV29-1 and TRBJ2-2; 9 nucleotides line up with TRBD1. Germline CDR1 is SQVTM and CDR2 is ANQGSEA. CDR3 length: 15 amino acids. The junction had 10 bases not matched to a gene; V was cut back by 5 bases and J by 6 bases. CDR3: CSVLLGTGYAGELFF. DNA of the CDR3: TGCAGCGTTCTCCTCGGGACAGGGTATGCCGGGGAGCTGTTTTTT.

This clone was seen a single time. The rearrangement uses TRBV7-2 and TRBJ2-7; the match to TRBD2 covers 9 bases. Germline CDR1 is SGHTA and CDR2 is FQGNSA. Trimming took 4 bases from V and 2 from J; bases not matched to a gene: 12. The CDR3 sequence is 17 residues long. CDR3 amino acids: CASSSIAGAQPPYEQYF. The DNA of the CDR3 is TGTGCCAGCAGCTCGATAGCGGGGGCCCAACCACCCTACGAGCAGTACTTC.

This clone was counted between two and nine times. V gene TRBV5-8 combines with J gene TRBJ1-5; D might be TRBD1 (5 bases). CDR3 size: 16 residues. The germline V gene encodes CDR1 SGHTS and CDR2 YDEGEE. V shed 1 base and J shed 0 bases, with 11 bases lying between them. The CDR3 spells CASSLWGSHSNQPQHF. CDR3 bases: TGTGCCAGCAGCTTGTGGGGCAGCCATAGCAATCAGCCCCAGCATTTT.

V gene TRBV9 combines with J gene TRBJ2-5, with 7 bases that match TRBD2. The CDR3 runs 15 residues. V shed 2 bases, J shed 5 bases, and the junction held 9 bases outside the gene matches. Germline lookup yields CDR1 SGDLS and CDR2 YYNGEE. CDR3 sequence: CASSVSLVGGETQYF. DNA of the CDR3: TGTGCCAGCAGCGTTTCCCTAGTGGGGGGGGAGACCCAGTACTTC. Based on the CDR3 plus reference TRBV9 and TRBJ2-5, the full variable domain is DSGVTQTPKHLITATGQRVTLRCSPRSGDLSVYWYQQSLDQGLQFLIQYYNGEERAKGNILERFSAQQFPDLHSELNLSSLELGDSALYFCASSVSLVGGETQYFGPGTRLLVL.